These 24 T cell receptor beta chains were sequenced from one sample in a study of response to subunit inactivated influenza vaccine. MiXCR was run by TCRdb on the RT-PCR reads, yielding one entry per CDR3 protein. The sample contains roughly 500,000 distinct CDR3 sequences, 25% of which appear only once. Sample: CD4+ T cells sorted from PBMCs, taken 5 days after vaccination. These receptors originate from a man in his fifties or sixties who received an inactivated influenza vaccine.

The chain couples TRBV9 to TRBJ2-7, with D unclear. Looked up from germline, CDR1 is SGDLS and CDR2 is YYNGEE. Between the trimmed V and J ends, which lost 0 bases and 4 bases, there was a span of 17 bases. This CDR3 region has 16 residues. The CDR3 DNA reads TGTGCCAGCAGCGTAGCAGTCGGCTCCTCTAGGTACGAGCAGTACTTC. Amino acids: CASSVAVGSSRYEQYF.

This clonotype was picked up a small number of times. The rearrangement joins TRBV20-1 to TRBJ2-3; the match to TRBD2 covers 11 bases. The length of the CDR3 is 19 residues. The V gene's germline CDR1 is DFQATT and CDR2 SNEGSKA (reference sequence). Trimming cost V 0 bases and J 0 bases; bases outside gene matches: 11. CDR3 protein: CSARDRLAGTVPSTDTQYF. For the CDR3, the DNA is TGCAGTGCTAGAGATAGACTAGCGGGGACAGTCCCTAGCACAGATACGCAGTATTTT.

This clonotype was seen a handful of times. The V call is TRBV20-1, the J call TRBJ1-5; weak D call: TRBD1 (5 bases). V was shortened by 4 bases and J by 4 bases, with 8 bases between the two germline ends. The germline gives CDR1 DFQATT, CDR2 SNEGSKA (reference sequence). The CDR3 has 12 amino acids. The CDR3 loop is CSAIRQNQPQHF. As DNA, the CDR3 is TGCAGTGCTATCCGACAGAATCAGCCCCAGCATTTT.

This clonotype was recorded a few times. The chain joins TRBV29-1 to TRBJ2-7, with D possibly matching TRBD1 (6 bases). CDR1 is SQVTM, CDR2 ANQGSEA, per germline. Trimming pared 4 bases from V and 2 bases from J, leaving 12 bases between. The CDR3 is 13 amino acids. CDR3 sequence reads: CSVVADRAYEQYF. As DNA, the CDR3 is TGCAGCGTTGTTGCGGACAGAGCCTACGAGCAGTACTTC.

The chain links TRBV5-1 to TRBJ2-5; D unclear. Per germline, CDR1 SGHRS and CDR2 YFSETQ. V gave up 1 base and J gave up 0 bases, with 13 bases separating them. The CDR3 has 16 amino acids. As DNA, the CDR3 is TGCGCCAGCAGCTTGCTCCGCGGCATGTACCAAGAGACCCAGTACTTC. It codes for CASSLLRGMYQETQYF.

The chain employs TRBV9 and TRBJ1-1, with 7 bases fitting TRBD1. The CDR3 totals 17 residues. Germline-derived CDR1 and CDR2 are SGDLS and YYNGEE. The junction had 11 bases not matched to a gene; V was cut back by 0 bases and J by 3 bases. CDR3 loop: CASSVGRTRDSDTEAFF. The CDR3 coding sequence is TGTGCCAGCAGCGTAGGCCGGACCCGGGACAGCGACACTGAAGCTTTCTTT. Supplemented by reference TRBV9 and TRBJ1-1, the full variable domain reads DSGVTQTPKHLITATGQRVTLRCSPRSGDLSVYWYQQSLDQGLQFLIQYYNGEERAKGNILERFSAQQFPDLHSELNLSSLELGDSALYFCASSVGRTRDSDTEAFFGQGTRLTVV.

The gene calls are TRBV29-1 and TRBJ1-4; no reliable D call. Between the trimmed V and J ends, which lost 8 bases and 9 bases, there was a span of 22 bases. The CDR3 is 14 residues long. The germline V gene has CDR1 SQVTM and CDR2 ANQGSEA. This CDR3 is CSPRRRGLMKKLFF. The CDR3 region has the DNA TGCAGCCCCCGGCGGCGCGGGTTAATGAAAAAACTGTTTTTT.

This clonotype was observed a handful of times. This sequence joins TRBV9 and TRBJ2-1, with D perhaps TRBD2 (6 bases). Between the trimmed V and J ends, which lost 4 bases and 5 bases, there was a span of 10 bases. Germline lookup yields CDR1 SGDLS and CDR2 YYNGEE. The CDR3 is 13 residues long. CDR3 loop: CASSPGTHNEQFF. As DNA, the CDR3 is TGTGCCAGCAGCCCAGGGACTCACAATGAGCAGTTCTTC.

V usage is TRBV5-6 and J usage is TRBJ2-1; D is unclear. CDR3 size: 13 residues. Trimming left V 0 bases short and J 5 bases short, with 6 bases between. Germline lookup yields CDR1 SGHDT and CDR2 YYEEEE. This chain's CDR3 is CASSLDKNNEQFF. In DNA form, the CDR3 reads TGTGCCAGCAGCTTGGACAAAAACAATGAGCAGTTCTTC.

This clonotype was detected a few times. This chain joins TRBV20-1 and TRBJ1-2; TRBD1 is a possible D gene (6 bases). V was shortened by 3 bases and J by 7 bases, with 12 bases between the two germline ends. The CDR3 is 12 residues long. Germline V gene data show CDR1 as DFQATT and CDR2 as SNEGSKA (reference sequence). CDR3 amino acids: CSASRQESGYTF. Here the CDR3 DNA reads TGCAGTGCTAGTAGACAGGAGTCTGGCTACACCTTC.

The sample holds a few counts of this clonotype. V usage is TRBV10-3 and J usage is TRBJ2-3; D is unresolved. Between the trimmed V and J ends, which lost 1 base and 6 bases, there was a span of 8 bases. CDR1 is ENHRY, CDR2 SYGVKD, per germline. The CDR3 runs 13 residues. Written as DNA, the CDR3 is TGTGCCATCAGTGAGTTGGGCAAGGATACGCAGTATTTT. The encoded protein is CAISELGKDTQYF.

This chain links TRBV29-1 with TRBJ2-3; D gene unclear. V gave up 6 bases and J gave up 3 bases, with 7 bases separating them. The CDR3 extends over 11 amino acids. The germline CDR1 and CDR2 sequences are SQVTM and ANQGSEA. CDR3 coding DNA: TGCAGCGTGGGGTTTACAGATACGCAGTATTTT. This sequence encodes CSVGFTDTQYF.

The chain carries TRBV3-1 and TRBJ2-1, with D hard to call. Germline V gene data show CDR1 as LGHDT and CDR2 as YNNKEL (reference sequence). V dropped 2 bases and J dropped 9 bases, with 11 bases sitting between them. The CDR3 totals 13 residues. CDR3 protein: CASSQPTGREQFF. Written as DNA, the CDR3 is TGTGCCAGCAGCCAACCCACTGGTCGTGAGCAGTTCTTC.

The rearrangement joins TRBV2 to TRBJ1-5, with TRBD1 identical over 7 bases. CDR3 length: 13 residues. The V gene end was trimmed by 7 bases and the J gene end by 4 bases; junction bases not matched to a gene: 4. CDR1 SNHLY and CDR2 FYNNEI come from the germline V gene. CDR3 DNA sequence: TGTGCCAGCAATTGGGACAGAAATCAGCCCCAGCATTTT. Amino acids: CASNWDRNQPQHF.

V is TRBV20-1 and J is TRBJ2-3, with D perhaps matching TRBD2 (6 bases). This CDR3 spans 15 amino acids. With 1 base removed from V and 5 bases from J, the gap between germline ends came to 16 bases. Germline V lookup: CDR1 DFQATT, CDR2 SNEGSKA (reference sequence). This CDR3 reads CSARAPGTGRDTQYF. CDR3 nucleotides: TGCAGTGCTAGAGCCCCCGGGACTGGAAGAGATACGCAGTATTTT.

V usage is TRBV29-1 and J usage is TRBJ2-3; perhaps TRBD2 as D (6 bases). The germline V and J ends were trimmed by 4 bases and 4 bases, with 15 bases remaining between them. This CDR3 region has 14 residues. Germline assignment: CDR1 SQVTM and CDR2 ANQGSEA. In DNA, the CDR3 is TGCAGCGTTGTTCCCGGGGTAGCGGCAGATACGCAGTATTTT. Protein sequence: CSVVPGVAADTQYF.

The rearrangement links TRBV12-5 to TRBJ2-5; possible D gene TRBD1, 5 bases. The CDR3 contains 15 residues. The V end was cut by 1 base, the J end by 4 bases, with 13 bases between. Germline CDR1 LGHNT, CDR2 FRNRAP. This CDR3 is CASGLGTRVGETQYF. In DNA form, the CDR3 reads TGTGCTAGTGGTTTGGGGACCAGGGTCGGAGAGACCCAGTACTTC. The variable domain in full, with the rest retrieved from reference TRBV12-5 and TRBJ2-5, is DARVTQTPRHKVTEMGQEVTMRCQPILGHNTVFWYRQTMMQGLELLAYFRNRAPLDDSGMPKDRFSAEMPDATLATLKIQPSEPRDSAVYFCASGLGTRVGETQYFGPGTRLLVL.

CDR3 nucleotide sequence: TGTGCCACCAGTGATGACGGGAGCTCCTACGAGCAGTACTTC. It codes for CATSDDGSSYEQYF. The rearrangement uses TRBV24-1 and TRBJ2-7; possible D gene TRBD2, 6 bases. The ends were cut back, 3 bases at V and 0 bases at J, with 8 bases in the middle. Germline V gene lookup returns CDR1 KGHDR and CDR2 SFDVKD. The CDR3 length is 14 residues.

This clonotype appeared a few times. V gene TRBV29-1 combines with J gene TRBJ2-1, with TRBD1 as a possible D gene (5 bases). Germline-derived CDR1 and CDR2 are SQVTM and ANQGSEA. The ends were cut back, 6 bases at V and 10 bases at J, with 13 bases in the middle. The CDR3 is 11 residues long. The DNA for the CDR3 is TGCAGCGTCGCCTGGGGCGAAGAGCAGTTCTTC. Protein: CSVAWGEEQFF.

The V gene is TRBV12-3 or TRBV12-4, the J gene TRBJ1-2; possible D gene TRBD1, 5 bases. The CDR3 runs to 15 residues. V was trimmed by 5 bases and J by 2 bases, leaving 15 bases between them. The CDR3 reads CASSTRRGANYGYTF. The CDR3 DNA sequence: TGTGCCAGCAGTACCAGGAGGGGCGCCAACTATGGCTACACCTTC.

This clonotype was picked up a small number of times. The CDR3 DNA reads as TGCAGCGTTCGCCTTGGGACAGGGGCAGGGGGAACTGAAGCTTTCTTT. Translated: CSVRLGTGAGGTEAFF. The chain joins TRBV29-1 to TRBJ1-1; 10 bases fit TRBD1. V gave up 5 bases and J gave up 5 bases; unmatched junction bases: 14. Germline assignment: CDR1 SQVTM and CDR2 ANQGSEA. The CDR3 spans 16 residues.

The V and J genes are TRBV29-1 and TRBJ2-4; TRBD2 might be the D (6 bases). CDR1 and CDR2 from the germline V gene are SQVTM and ANQGSEA. CDR3 size: 13 residues. Deletions cut 7 bases from V and 8 bases from J, with 18 bases between. The CDR3 bases are TGCAGCGCCGTGGGGCCCACGGGGGACATTCAGTACTTC. Encoded protein: CSAVGPTGDIQYF.

This chain joins TRBV7-2 and TRBJ2-7; D perhaps matches TRBD2 (5 bases). The ends were cut back, 1 base at V and 3 bases at J, with 10 bases in the middle. The CDR3 is 14 amino acids. Germline-derived CDR1 and CDR2 are SGHTA and FQGNSA. CDR3 sequence reads: CASSLGARDYEQYF. The CDR3 nucleotides are TGTGCCAGCAGCTTAGGGGCACGGGACTACGAGCAGTACTTC. The full variable domain, with the rest looked up from reference TRBV7-2 and TRBJ2-7, is GAGVSQSPSNKVTEKGKDVELRCDPISGHTALYWYRQSLGQGLEFLIYFQGNSAPDKSGLPSDRFSAERTGGSVSTLTIQRTQQEDSAVYLCASSLGARDYEQYFGPGTRLTVT.

This chain uses TRBV6-2 or TRBV6-3 with TRBJ1-5, with D uncertain. V lost 7 bases, J lost 4 bases, and 8 bases lay in between. This CDR3 has 12 residues. Germline CDR1 reads MNHEY; CDR2 reads SVGEGT. CDR3 sequence reads: CASKPPNQPQHF. CDR3 sequence (DNA): TGTGCCAGCAAACCACCAAATCAGCCCCAGCATTTT.